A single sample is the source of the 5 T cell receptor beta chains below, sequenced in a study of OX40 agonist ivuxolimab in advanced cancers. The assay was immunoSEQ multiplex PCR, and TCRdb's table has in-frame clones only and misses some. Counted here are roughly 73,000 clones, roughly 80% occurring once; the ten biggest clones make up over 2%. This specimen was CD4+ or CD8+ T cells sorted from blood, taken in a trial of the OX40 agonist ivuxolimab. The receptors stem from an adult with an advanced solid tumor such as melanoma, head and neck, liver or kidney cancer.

The CDR3 is CASSPGLAGAGELFF. Here the CDR3 DNA reads TGTGCCAGCAGCCCAGGACTAGCGGGAGCCGGGGAGCTGTTTTTT. The chain carries TRBV7-2 and TRBJ2-2, with 13 bases aligning to TRBD2. The J segment lost 6 bases and the V segment lost 5 bases, leaving 3 bases of the junction unmatched. The germline V gene encodes CDR1 SGHTA and CDR2 FQGNSA. The CDR3 consists of 15 residues. The full variable domain, its missing parts supplied by reference TRBV7-2 and TRBJ2-2, is GAGVSQSPSNKVTEKGKDVELRCDPISGHTALYWYRQSLGQGLEFLIYFQGNSAPDKSGLPSDRFSAERTGGSVSTLTIQRTQQEDSAVYLCASSPGLAGAGELFFGEGSRLTVL.

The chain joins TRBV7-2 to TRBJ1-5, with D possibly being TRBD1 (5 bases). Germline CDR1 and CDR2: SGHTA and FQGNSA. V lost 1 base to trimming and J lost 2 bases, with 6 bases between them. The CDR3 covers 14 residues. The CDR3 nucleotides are TGTGCCAGCAGCTTAGGAGGGGGCAATCAGCCCCAGCATTTT. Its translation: CASSLGGGNQPQHF.

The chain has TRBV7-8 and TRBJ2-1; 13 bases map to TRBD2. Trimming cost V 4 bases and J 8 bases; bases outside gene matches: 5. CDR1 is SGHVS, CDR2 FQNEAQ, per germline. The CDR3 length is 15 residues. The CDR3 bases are TGTGCCAGCAGCTCAGGACTAGCGGGAGCGGATGAGCAGTTCTTC. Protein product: CASSSGLAGADEQFF.

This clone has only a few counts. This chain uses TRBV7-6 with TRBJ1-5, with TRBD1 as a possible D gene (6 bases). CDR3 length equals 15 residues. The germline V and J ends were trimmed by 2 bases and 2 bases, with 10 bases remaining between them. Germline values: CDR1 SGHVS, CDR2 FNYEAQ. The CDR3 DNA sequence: TGTGCCAGCAGCTTAAAGGCAGGGGGCAATCAGCCCCAGCATTTT. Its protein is CASSLKAGGNQPQHF.

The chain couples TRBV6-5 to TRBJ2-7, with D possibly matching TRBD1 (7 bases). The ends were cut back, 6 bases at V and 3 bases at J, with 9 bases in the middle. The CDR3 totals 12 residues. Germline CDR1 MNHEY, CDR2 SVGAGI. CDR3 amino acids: CASSRGVYEQYF. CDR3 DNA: TGTGCCAGCAGCAGGGGGGTCTACGAGCAGTACTTC.